The 10 T cell receptor beta chains below were found in one sample sequenced in a study of blood T cell repertoires in COVID-19. Here immunoSEQ multiplex PCR was the method, and the copy in TCRdb shows in-frame clones only, minus some. The sample has tens of thousands of clones, 82% seen once. Sequencing was done on a sample of peripheral blood. The receptor set was obtained from a human donor with acute or convalescent COVID-19. The donor label of this sample is uncertain.

This clone was seen more than once but under ten times. This sequence joins TRBV10-3 and TRBJ1-6, with 8 nucleotides matching TRBD1. Looked up from germline, CDR1 is ENHRY and CDR2 is SYGVKD. The CDR3 length is 12 residues. Trimming removed 10 bases from V and 8 bases from J; junction bases left unmatched: 4. The CDR3 loop is CANGQGDSPLHF. DNA of the CDR3: TGTGCCAACGGACAGGGAGATTCACCCCTCCACTTT.

The genes are TRBV27 and TRBJ2-1, with D hard to call. Germline V lookup: CDR1 MNHEY, CDR2 SMNVEV (reference sequence). This CDR3 has 12 amino acids. V dropped 8 bases and J dropped 10 bases, with 15 bases sitting between them. The DNA of the CDR3 is TGTGCCAGCGGCCCGAACGGCGGAGAGCAGTTCTTC. This gives the protein CASGPNGGEQFF.

V usage is TRBV20-1 and J usage is TRBJ2-1; no definite D call. Looked up from germline, CDR1 is DFQATT and CDR2 is SNEGSKA (reference sequence). This CDR3 is built from 11 residues. Trimming shortened V by 6 bases and J by 7 bases, and 10 bases separated the two germline ends. In DNA form, the CDR3 reads TGCAGTGCAAACGCACAAAATGAGCAGTTCTTC. Amino acid sequence: CSANAQNEQFF.

The chain carries TRBV30 and TRBJ1-1; no clear D gene. Trimming left V 0 bases short and J 1 base short, with 6 bases between. The CDR3 totals 13 residues. Looked up from germline, CDR1 is GTSNPN and CDR2 is SVGIG (reference sequence). The chain's CDR3 is CAWSVVGNTEAFF. CDR3 sequence (DNA): TGTGCCTGGAGTGTCGTCGGGAACACTGAAGCTTTCTTT. The whole variable domain, remainder taken from reference TRBV30 and TRBJ1-1, is SQTIHQWPATLVQPVGSPLSLECTVEGTSNPNLYWYRQAAGRGLQLLFYSVGIGQISSEVPQNLSASRPQDRQFILSSKKLLLSDSGFYLCAWSVVGNTEAFFGQGTRLTVV.

V and J are TRBV19 and TRBJ1-1; the D gene is possibly TRBD1 (6 bases). Deletions cut 3 bases from V and 0 bases from J, with 20 bases between. This CDR3 contains 18 residues. The V gene's germline CDR1 is LNHDA and CDR2 SQIVND (reference sequence). CDR3 residues: CASSILRGGTWMNTEAFF. The CDR3, as DNA: TGTGCCAGTAGTATCCTCAGGGGTGGGACCTGGATGAACACTGAAGCTTTCTTT.

The rearrangement joins TRBV3-1 (or the pseudogene TRBV3-2) to TRBJ1-5; D is unresolved. This CDR3 has 14 amino acids. Germline CDR1 is LGHDT and CDR2 is YNNKEL (reference sequence). The V end was cut by 1 base, the J end by 6 bases, with 10 bases between. The CDR3 loop is CASSQGGLGQPQHF. The CDR3 nucleotides are TGTGCCAGCAGCCAAGGAGGGTTGGGTCAGCCCCAGCATTTT.

This chain connects TRBV7-9 to TRBJ2-1; tentatively, D is TRBD2 (6 bases). The CDR3 contains 15 residues. The germline V gene encodes CDR1 SEHNR and CDR2 FQNEAQ (reference sequence). V was pared by 1 base and J by 8 bases, with 15 bases between. CDR3 in amino acids: CASSLEAGTTHEQFF. CDR3 DNA sequence: TGTGCCAGCAGCTTAGAGGCGGGAACCACCCATGAGCAGTTCTTC.

This clone has more than one count but fewer than ten. V gene TRBV9 combines with J gene TRBJ2-3, with D possibly TRBD2 on 7 matching bases. The CDR3 runs to 14 residues. Deletions cut 4 bases from V and 5 bases from J, with 14 bases between. Germline CDR1 is SGDLS and CDR2 is YYNGEE. The CDR3 nucleotides are TGTGCCAGCAGCCCTGGGGGGGCGGGAGATACGCAGTATTTT. Protein product: CASSPGGAGDTQYF. Combining the CDR3 with reference TRBV9 and TRBJ2-3 gives the whole variable domain DSGVTQTPKHLITATGQRVTLRCSPRSGDLSVYWYQQSLDQGLQFLIQYYNGEERAKGNILERFSAQQFPDLHSELNLSSLELGDSALYFCASSPGGAGDTQYFGPGTRLTVL.

This chain joins TRBV6-6 and TRBJ2-5; the D gene is possibly TRBD1 (5 bases). CDR1 MNHNY and CDR2 SVGAGI come from the germline V gene (reference sequence). V was shortened by 5 bases and J by 2 bases, with 21 bases between the two germline ends. The CDR3 runs to 17 residues. The DNA for the CDR3 is TGTGCCAGCAGTCCTACGCTTTTTAGGACATTACAAGAGACCCAGTACTTC. It codes for CASSPTLFRTLQETQYF.

The chain recombines TRBV24-1 with TRBJ2-7, with 7 bases matching TRBD2. The junction had 7 bases not matched to a gene; V was cut back by 3 bases and J by 3 bases. Germline CDR1 is KGHDR and CDR2 is SFDVKD. The CDR3 runs to 15 residues. The DNA of the CDR3 is TGTGCCACCAGTGATGCGACCGGGAGGCACTACGAGCAGTACTTC. It specifies CATSDATGRHYEQYF.